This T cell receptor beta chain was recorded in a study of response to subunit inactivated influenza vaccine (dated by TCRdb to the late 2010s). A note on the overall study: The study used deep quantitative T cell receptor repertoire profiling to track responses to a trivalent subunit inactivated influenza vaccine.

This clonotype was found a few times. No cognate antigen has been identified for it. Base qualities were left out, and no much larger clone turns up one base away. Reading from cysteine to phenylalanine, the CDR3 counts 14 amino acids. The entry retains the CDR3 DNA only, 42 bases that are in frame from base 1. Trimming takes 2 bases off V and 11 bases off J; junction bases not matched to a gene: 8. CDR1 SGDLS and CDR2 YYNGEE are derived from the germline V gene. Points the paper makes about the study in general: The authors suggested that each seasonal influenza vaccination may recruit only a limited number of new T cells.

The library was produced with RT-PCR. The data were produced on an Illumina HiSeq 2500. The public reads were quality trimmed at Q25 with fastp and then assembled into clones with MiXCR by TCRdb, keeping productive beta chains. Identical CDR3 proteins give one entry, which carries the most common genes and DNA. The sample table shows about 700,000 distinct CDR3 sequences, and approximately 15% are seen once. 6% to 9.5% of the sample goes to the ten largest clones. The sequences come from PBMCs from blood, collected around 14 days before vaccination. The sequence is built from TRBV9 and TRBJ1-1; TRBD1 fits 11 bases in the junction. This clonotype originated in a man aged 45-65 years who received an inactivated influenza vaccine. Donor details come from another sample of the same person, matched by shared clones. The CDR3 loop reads CASSVLPGQGAAFF. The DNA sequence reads TGTGCCAGCAGCGTGCTGCCCGGACAGGGGGCGGCTTTCTTT. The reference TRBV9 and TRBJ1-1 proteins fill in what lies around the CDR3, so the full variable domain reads DSGVTQTPKHLITATGQRVTLRCSPRSGDLSVYWYQQSLDQGLQFLIQYYNGEERAKGNILERFSAQQFPDLHSELNLSSLELGDSALYFCASSVLPGQGAAFFGQGTRLTVV.